Listed below are T cell receptor beta chains from one sample, sequenced in a study of tumor-infiltrating lymphocytes in primary liver carcinoma. TCRdb reanalysed the multiplex PCR reads using MiXCR and keeps one entry per CDR3 protein. Of over 100,000 distinct CDR3 sequences listed, around two thirds are singletons. Material: tumor-adjacent normal liver tissue. The receptor set was obtained from a woman aged 55-75 years with primary liver carcinoma and hepatitis B virus infection. Both conserved end residues are part of each CDR3. Each record gives: clone size, D gene, J gene, V gene, CDR3 protein, CDR3 DNA. The D gene is left open where the match is weak. Clone size is not always given. Where it is, it says once, few, many or a class for expanded clones.

NA,NA,TRBJ2-6,TRBV29-1,CSVGGRGGISWANVLTF,TGCAGCGTTGGTGGAAGGGGGGGAATCTCTTGGGCCAACGTCCTGACTTTC
NA,NA,TRBJ2-4,TRBV6-5,CARGGELAKNIQYF,TGTGCCCGAGGGGGGGAGCTAGCCAAAAACATTCAGTACTTC
many,TRBD1,TRBJ1-1,TRBV10-3,CATGIFGRTTGVRAFF,TGTGCCACCGGAATCTTCGGGCGAACCACAGGGGTTAGGGCTTTCTTT
NA,TRBD2,TRBJ2-3,TRBV12-3/TRBV12-4,CACSWRTSVADTQYF,TGTGCCTGCAGTTGGAGGACTAGCGTGGCAGATACGCAGTATTTT
NA,NA,TRBJ1-1,TRBV12-5,CASGLILGSLDNEAFF,TGTGCTAGTGGTTTGATACTTGGTAGCCTCGATAATGAAGCTTTCTTT
NA,TRBD2,TRBJ2-1,TRBV6-5,CAGTPPTGGLEQFF,TGTGCCGGCACCCCCCCGACGGGAGGACTCGAGCAGTTTTTC
medium-sized,NA,TRBJ2-1,TRBV4-1,CASSQDYSNEQFF,TGCGCCAGCAGCCAAGATTACAGTAATGAGCAGTTCTTC
NA,TRBD1,TRBJ2-5,TRBV29-1,CSAQQGARETQHF,TGCAGCGCACAGCAGGGGGCACGGGAGACCCAGCACTTC
NA,NA,TRBJ1-5,TRBV6-1,CASSEDGQDFCSNQPQHF,TGTGCCAGCAGTGAAGACGGGCAGGATTTTTGTAGCAATCAGCCCCAACATTTT
many,TRBD1,TRBJ1-3,TRBV4-2,CASSQDRVSGNTIYF,TGTGCCAGCAGCCAGGACAGGGTCTCTGGAAACACCATATATTTT
NA,NA,TRBJ1-5,TRBV12-3/TRBV12-4,CASSQQMTSLSQSQHF,TGTGCCAGCAGTCAACAAATGACAAGCTTAAGTCAGTCCCAGCATTTC
few,NA,TRBJ2-1,TRBV25-1,CASNSERSYNEQLF,TGTGCCAGCAACAGCGAGAGGTCCTACAATGAGCAGTTATTC
NA,NA,TRBJ2-3,TRBV29-1,CSVRADSTDTQYF,TGCAGCGTTCGGGCCGACAGCACAGATACGCAGTATTTC
NA,NA,TRBJ2-2,TRBV11-2,CTSSLFAANTGEPFF,TGTACCAGTAGCTTATTCGCTGCGAACACCGGGGAGCCGTTTTTT
NA,NA,TRBJ1-1,TRBV11-2,CASSLHQHGHHRFWGYEAFF,TGTGCCAGCAGCCTACATCAGCACGGACACCATCGCTTTTGGGGCTATGAAGCTTTCTTT
NA,NA,TRBJ1-2,TRBV11-2,CASSLKPGANYSYTF,TGTGCCAGCAGCTTAAAGCCAGGGGCCAACTATAGCTACACCTTC
NA,NA,TRBJ2-1,TRBV10-3,CAISAVRPPEQFF,TGTGCCATCAGTGCCGTACGCCCCCCTGAGCAGTTCTTC
NA,NA,TRBJ2-1,TRBV11-3,CVSSLGQGGRAGYNEQFF,TGTGTCAGTAGCTTAGGTCAAGGGGGGAGGGCCGGCTACAATGAGCAGTTCTTC
NA,NA,TRBJ2-3,TRBV11-3,CASSLSFRPLRADTHYF,TGTGCCAGCAGCTTATCGTTTCGGCCGCTACGTGCAGATACGCACTATTTT
many,NA,TRBJ2-1,TRBV7-8,CASSPPLSSYNEQFF,TGTGCCAGCAGCCCCCCCTTGAGCTCCTACAATGAGCAGTTCTTC
NA,NA,TRBJ1-1,TRBV6-5,CASSRQILRGTEAFF,TGTGCCAGCAGTCGACAGATTCTTCGGGGCACTGAAGCTTTCTTT
many,NA,TRBJ2-6,TRBV12-3/TRBV12-4,CASSPSPGPRGGANVLTF,TGTGCCAGCAGTCCCAGCCCGGGACCCCGAGGAGGGGCCAACGTCCTGACTTTC
NA,TRBD2,TRBJ2-3,TRBV10-3,CAIIDAVRVAGGRRTDTQYF,TGTGCCATCATTGATGCTGTCCGAGTAGCGGGAGGGCGTCGCACAGATACGCAGTATTTT
many,TRBD1,TRBJ1-1,TRBV28,CASQTGGSGTEAFF,TGTGCCAGTCAGACAGGGGGCAGTGGCACTGAAGCTTTCTTT
NA,NA,TRBJ2-2,TRBV2,CASGIGYNTGELFF,TGTGCCAGCGGGATCGGATACAACACCGGGGAGCTGTTTTTT
NA,NA,TRBJ1-3,TRBV24-1,CATEGAAGAGNTIYF,TGTGCCACGGAAGGTGCAGCAGGGGCTGGAAACACCATATATTTT
once,TRBD1,TRBJ1-2,TRBV11-2,CASSRRQGYGYTF,TGTGCCAGCAGCCGCCGACAGGGGTACGGCTACACCTTC
many,TRBD2,TRBJ2-7,TRBV12-3/TRBV12-4,CASTTHGGFYEQYF,TGTGCCAGCACTACCCACGGGGGGTTCTACGAGCAGTACTTC
NA,TRBD1,TRBJ2-7,TRBV6-2/TRBV6-3,CASSNPDRYYEQYF,TGTGCCAGCAGTAACCCGGACAGGTACTATGAGCAGTACTTC